Below are 29 T cell receptor beta chains sequenced from a single sample in a study of CD8+ T cells in alopecia areata. Sequencing relied on a cDNA template that was reverse transcribed from extracted RNA. Here immunoSEQ multiplex PCR was the method, and the copy in TCRdb shows in-frame clones only, minus some. This sample has 3,500 to 4,000 clones; approximately 66% occur once, and the top ten carry 9.3%. As for treatment: oral pan-JAK inhibitor, 5-10 mg twice daily. Collected material from alopecia areata patients comprised lesional scalp punch biopsies and peripheral blood. Sequences were derived from skin, sampled at week 24, from a patient treated with tofacitinib. Receptors were obtained from a human donor with alopecia areata.

This clone was seen once. One junction end does not reproduce the germline sequence, and a read error may be involved. The rearrangement links TRBV23-1 to TRBJ2-5; unclear D gene. TRBV23-1 carries the ORF label, with uncertain function. The CDR3 is made up of 15 amino acids. The CDR3 sequence: CASSQSKRGTKNPNF. As DNA, the CDR3 is TGCGCCAGCAGTCAATCGAAGCGAGGTACCAAGAACCCCAACTTC.

The CDR3 here is CATSRDRDLTGELFF. The CDR3 DNA is TGTGCCACCAGCAGAGACAGGGACCTCACCGGGGAGCTGTTTTTT. V usage is TRBV15 and J usage is TRBJ2-2; D is possibly TRBD1 or TRBD2 (5 bases each). CDR1 LNHNV and CDR2 YYDKDF come from the germline V gene (reference sequence). CDR3 size: 15 residues. Trimming removed 0 bases at V and 4 bases at J, with 9 bases between.

The chain joins TRBV7-8 to TRBJ1-6; weak D call: TRBD1 (6 bases). Germline CDR1 and CDR2: SGHVS and FQNEAQ. V was trimmed by 3 bases and J by 3 bases, leaving 12 bases between them. This CDR3 is 16 amino acids long. The CDR3, as DNA: TGTGCCAGCAGCTTGGGGACACAGGACTATAATTCACCCCTCCACTTT. This gives the protein CASSLGTQDYNSPLHF.

A few counts support this clone. The J gene is TRBJ2-7, the V gene TRBV5-1; the D gene is possibly TRBD2 (5 bases). Germline CDR1 is SGHRS and CDR2 is YFSETQ. The CDR3 spans 11 residues. V dropped 2 bases and J dropped 7 bases, with 7 bases sitting between them. The CDR3 DNA is TGCGCCAGCAGCTTTCAGCGGGAGCAGTACTTC. Its protein is CASSFQREQYF.

A note on this clone: Other DNA sequences within the sample encode an identical CDR3. The chain recombines TRBV7-9 with TRBJ2-3; 8 nucleotides align to TRBD2. V trimming: 5 bases; J trimming: 0 bases; junction bases outside the gene matches: 4. The CDR3 contains 15 residues. From germline, CDR1 is SEHNR and CDR2 FQNEAQ (reference sequence). In nucleotides, the CDR3 is TGTGCCAGCAGCCGGGGGGGGGATAGCACAGATACGCAGTATTTT. Amino acid sequence: CASSRGGDSTDTQYF.

This clone is a singleton in its sample. The chain is built from TRBV27 and TRBJ1-2; D unresolved. Germline lookup yields CDR1 MNHEY and CDR2 SMNVEV (reference sequence). CDR3 length equals 14 residues. Deletions cut 5 bases from V and 3 bases from J, with 13 bases between. CDR3 in DNA: TGTGCCAGCAGTCTCGTTCCCTCGCACTATGGCTACACCTTC. Protein sequence: CASSLVPSHYGYTF.

The J gene is TRBJ1-5, the V gene TRBV28, with D tentatively TRBD1 (5 bases). Germline values: CDR1 MDHEN, CDR2 SYDVKM. V was trimmed by 3 bases and J by 0 bases, leaving 15 bases between them. This CDR3 region has 17 residues. The CDR3, as DNA: TGTGCCAGCAGTTTGCGGGACGGATTTTATAGCAATCAGCCCCAGCATTTT. Amino acid sequence: CASSLRDGFYSNQPQHF.

The gene calls are TRBV19 and TRBJ1-1; tentative D call: TRBD1 (5 bases). The CDR3 totals 14 residues. From germline, CDR1 is LNHDA and CDR2 SQIVND (reference sequence). The ends were cut back, 3 bases at V and 10 bases at J, with 18 bases in the middle. The CDR3 sequence: CASSIGRDSRGAFF. CDR3 nucleotide sequence: TGTGCCAGTAGTATCGGCCGTGACAGCCGGGGAGCTTTCTTT.

J is TRBJ2-3 and V is TRBV7-9; D is undetermined. The germline V and J ends were trimmed by 2 bases and 1 base, with 7 bases remaining between them. Germline loops: CDR1 SEHNR, CDR2 FQNEAQ (reference sequence). The CDR3 covers 14 residues. Here the CDR3 reads CASSLTSGTDTQYF. The CDR3 coding sequence is TGTGCCAGCAGCTTAACCTCGGGCACAGATACGCAGTATTTT.

V and J are TRBV28 and TRBJ2-4, with D hard to call. V lost 4 bases to trimming and J lost 3 bases, with 4 bases between them. This CDR3 spans 12 amino acids. The germline V gene encodes CDR1 MDHEN and CDR2 SYDVKM. CDR3 region: CASSSIKNIQYF. The CDR3 nucleotides are TGTGCCAGCAGTTCGATCAAAAACATTCAGTACTTC.

The chain couples TRBV6-1 to TRBJ2-3; D not certain. V lost 9 bases to trimming and J lost 2 bases, with 15 bases between them. Germline V gives CDR1 MNHNS, CDR2 SASEGT. The CDR3 has 14 residues. Here the CDR3 reads CASSREGDTDTQYF. The DNA of the CDR3 is TGTGCCAGTTCTAGGGAAGGAGACACAGATACGCAGTATTTT.

The chain is built from TRBV6-6 and TRBJ1-2; TRBD1 aligns across 7 bases. Germline assignment: CDR1 MNHNY and CDR2 SVGAGI (reference sequence). J gave up 0 bases and V 5 bases, and 6 bases lay outside the gene matches. The CDR3 is 15 amino acids. The chain's CDR3 is CASSHPTGTNYGYTF. In DNA, the CDR3 is TGTGCCAGCAGTCACCCGACAGGGACTAACTATGGCTACACCTTC.

The DNA for the CDR3 is TGTGCCAGCAGTTATTACAGGGCTGACCAGCCCCAGCATTTT. This gives the protein CASSYYRADQPQHF. The V gene is TRBV6-5, the J gene TRBJ1-5; maybe TRBD1 (6 bases). The CDR3 has 14 residues. Between the trimmed V and J ends, which lost 3 bases and 7 bases, there was a span of 13 bases. Germline CDR1 MNHEY, CDR2 SVGAGI.

This clone was observed once. V gene TRBV27 combines with J gene TRBJ1-1; D gene unclear. The CDR3 has 16 amino acids. Trimming stripped 3 bases from V and 1 base from J, with 15 bases between. Germline V lookup: CDR1 MNHEY, CDR2 SMNVEV (reference sequence). The DNA for the CDR3 is TGTGCCAGCAGTTTCTCCGGACGTTACAGGAACACTGAAGCTTTCTTT. Translation gives CASSFSGRYRNTEAFF.

The chain carries TRBV7-2 and TRBJ1-2, with D uncertain. Germline loops: CDR1 SGHTA, CDR2 FQGNSA. The V and J ends lost 1 base and 8 bases respectively, with 14 bases between them. The CDR3 has 14 amino acids. The CDR3 nucleotides are TGTGCCAGCAGCTTAGGTACAGCCACCTACGGCTACACCTTC. Its protein product is CASSLGTATYGYTF.

This clone was detected a few times. The chain recombines TRBV30 with TRBJ2-5; 10 nucleotides agree with TRBD2. The CDR3 spans 16 residues. The germline V gene has CDR1 GTSNPN and CDR2 SVGIG (reference sequence). The V and J ends lost 2 bases and 5 bases, in that order; junction bases with no gene match: 11. CDR3 region: CAWSTSAGGPEETQYF. Written as DNA, the CDR3 is TGTGCCTGGAGTACCTCAGCGGGGGGGCCGGAGGAGACCCAGTACTTC. Together with reference TRBV30 and TRBJ2-5, the CDR3 gives the full variable domain: SQTIHQWPATLVQPVGSPLSLECTVEGTSNPNLYWYRQAAGRGLQLLFYSVGIGQISSEVPQNLSASRPQDRQFILSSKKLLLSDSGFYLCAWSTSAGGPEETQYFGPGTRLLVL.

The chain couples TRBV7-9 to TRBJ1-5, with D unresolved. The CDR3 has 17 amino acids. V was cut by 1 base and J by 1 base, with 14 bases left in between. Germline V lookup: CDR1 SEHNR, CDR2 FQNEAQ (reference sequence). The CDR3 is CASSLEGSHQSNQPQHF. In DNA form, the CDR3 reads TGTGCCAGCAGCTTAGAGGGCAGTCATCAGAGCAATCAGCCCCAGCATTTT.

V gene TRBV12-5 combines with J gene TRBJ1-1, with 8 positions matching TRBD1. Germline lookup yields CDR1 LGHNT and CDR2 FRNRAP. The trim removed 2 bases at V and 6 bases at J, leaving 2 bases unmatched. The CDR3 is 13 amino acids. The CDR3 is CASGLTRGPEAFF. The CDR3, as DNA: TGTGCTAGTGGTTTGACCAGGGGGCCTGAAGCTTTCTTT.

V and J are TRBV14 and TRBJ2-5, with unresolved D. V was clipped by 5 bases and J by 2 bases, with 6 bases between them. Germline lookup yields CDR1 SGHDN and CDR2 FVKESK. CDR3 length: 12 amino acids. The CDR3 loop reads CASSKIQETQYF. For the CDR3, the DNA is TGTGCCAGCAGCAAAATTCAAGAGACCCAGTACTTC.

V and J are TRBV7-9 and TRBJ2-7; a possible D gene is TRBD2 (6 bases). The CDR3 has 15 amino acids. The germline V gene encodes CDR1 SEHNR and CDR2 FQNEAQ (reference sequence). V lost 4 bases to trimming and J lost 4 bases, with 17 bases between them. The CDR3 loop is CASSSREYPSYEQYF. The CDR3 nucleotides read TGTGCCAGCAGCTCCCGGGAGTATCCCTCTTACGAGCAGTACTTC.

V and J are TRBV11-2 and TRBJ2-1; no definite D call. CDR3 size: 15 residues. The V gene lost 2 bases and the J gene lost 4 bases, with 12 bases spanning the gap. Germline CDR1 SGHAT, CDR2 FQNNGV. The CDR3 bases are TGTGCCAGCAGCTTATTTGGCGGAGCATACAATGAGCAGTTCTTC. This gives the protein CASSLFGGAYNEQFF.

This clone came up once. The chain employs TRBV10-3 and TRBJ2-7; TRBD2 is a possible D gene (6 bases). V shed 3 bases and J shed 1 base, with 16 bases lying between them. This CDR3 region has 16 residues. Germline V gene data show CDR1 as ENHRY and CDR2 as SYGVKD. CDR3 nucleotides: TGTGCCATCAGTGATCCCACGGCAGGGAGGTCCTACGAGCAGTACTTC. This gives the protein CAISDPTAGRSYEQYF.

The rearrangement links TRBV2 to TRBJ2-3; 7 nucleotides align to TRBD2. This CDR3 is built from 14 residues. With V trimmed by 2 bases and J by 3 bases, 2 bases remained unmatched. The germline gives CDR1 SNHLY, CDR2 FYNNEI. The CDR3 DNA reads TGTGCCAGCAGTGAATCCGGGGGGACAGATACGCAGTATTTT. Residues: CASSESGGTDTQYF.

This clone has just a few counts. The chain has TRBV27 and TRBJ2-1; 8 bases agree with TRBD2. Trimming removed 7 bases from V and 4 bases from J; junction bases left unmatched: 12. The CDR3 consists of 16 residues. Germline V gene lookup returns CDR1 MNHEY and CDR2 SMNVEV (reference sequence). The CDR3 here is CASTHRGGGGYNEQFF. The CDR3 nucleotides read TGTGCCAGCACTCACCGGGGTGGCGGGGGGTACAATGAGCAGTTCTTC.

The chain couples TRBV5-1 to TRBJ2-5; unclear D gene. CDR3 length: 11 amino acids. Trimming shortened V by 1 base and J by 3 bases, and 1 base separated the two germline ends. Germline V gene sequence: CDR1 SGHRS, CDR2 YFSETQ. The CDR3 reads CASSLKETQYF. The DNA of the CDR3 is TGCGCCAGCAGCTTGAAAGAGACCCAGTACTTC.

The DNA of the CDR3 is TGTGCCAGCAGCTTTTGGGGCGAAGCTAATGAAAAACTGTTTTTT. It encodes CASSFWGEANEKLFF. This rearrangement joins TRBV7-9 to TRBJ1-4; tentatively, D is TRBD1 (5 bases). This CDR3 comprises 15 residues. V lost 3 bases and J 3 bases, leaving 11 bases between the germline ends. Germline assignment: CDR1 SEHNR and CDR2 FQNEAQ (reference sequence). Based on the CDR3 plus reference TRBV7-9 and TRBJ1-4, the full variable domain is DTGVSQNPRHKITKRGQNVTFRCDPISEHNRLYWYRQTLGQGPEFLTYFQNEAQLEKSRLLSDRFSAERPKGSFSTLEIQRTEQGDSAMYLCASSFWGEANEKLFFGSGTQLSVL.

Here the CDR3 reads CASLRSGGEQETQYF. The CDR3 bases are TGTGCCAGCCTAAGGAGCGGGGGGGAACAAGAGACCCAGTACTTC. The chain recombines TRBV5-4 with TRBJ2-5; 10 bases are a match to TRBD2. With 7 bases clipped from V and 2 bases from J, the junction kept 8 bases outside the gene matches. CDR3 length: 15 amino acids. CDR1 is SGHNT and CDR2 is YYREEE in the germline V gene (reference sequence). The full variable domain, completed using reference TRBV5-4 and TRBJ2-5, is ETGVTQSPTHLIKTRGQQVTLRCSSQSGHNTVSWYQQALGQGPQFIFQYYREEENGRGNFPPRFSGLQFPNYSSELNVNALELDDSALYLCASLRSGGEQETQYFGPGTRLLVL.

The chain joins TRBV5-4 to TRBJ2-1; 7 bases agree with TRBD2. The CDR3 sequence is 15 residues long. With V trimmed by 3 bases and J by 6 bases, 9 bases remained unmatched. Germline V gene lookup returns CDR1 SGHNT and CDR2 YYREEE (reference sequence). CDR3 loop: CASSSMTSWGNEQFF. The CDR3 DNA reads TGTGCCAGCAGCTCTATGACTAGCTGGGGCAATGAGCAGTTCTTC.

V gene TRBV9 combines with J gene TRBJ1-2; D is uncertain. This CDR3 is built from 13 residues. Germline CDR1 SGDLS, CDR2 YYNGEE. Trimming pared 0 bases from V and 8 bases from J, leaving 11 bases between. As DNA, the CDR3 is TGTGCCAGCAGCGTAGCCAGTGAGGCCGGCTACACCTTC. It encodes CASSVASEAGYTF.